This T cell receptor beta chain was retrieved from a study of sequential checkpoint blockade in melanoma. Treatment indicated: randomized to nivolumab then ipilimumab (arm A) or the reverse (arm B). Patients had received no earlier DNA-damaging chemotherapy. The germline CDR1 and CDR2 sequences are MGHRA and YSYEKL. V shed 3 bases and J shed 1 base, with 10 bases lying between them. The CDR3 has 14 amino acids. This clone was seen a handful of times. Sequencing used immunoSEQ multiplex PCR; TCRdb keeps in-frame clones, though not all of them. The profile shows fewer than 8,000 clones, around a fifth of them singletons.

This chain links TRBV4-1 with TRBJ2-7; tentatively, D is TRBD1 (6 bases). The material sequenced was tumor tissue (inferred from file names), taken from a patient given nivolumab and ipilimumab in sequence. This TCR was recovered from a human donor with melanoma. The CDR3 region is CASSQIGQSYEQYF. For the CDR3, the DNA is TGCGCCAGCAGCCAGATCGGACAGTCCTACGAGCAGTACTTC.